The clone carrying this T cell receptor beta chain was seen repeatedly, ten times or more. Its target is unknown. Under 3 months in duration, the ophthalmopathy in affected donors had moderate-to-severe activity, CAS ≥3 and NOSPECS ≥4. Orbital computed tomography, thyroid ultrasound, TRAb, serum thyroxine and clinical symptoms formed the basis of diagnosis. This entry comes from a study of Graves' ophthalmopathy and Graves' hyperthyroidism. The study amplified TCR beta CDR3 regions using RNA transcripts. Amplification began with first-round RT-PCR using HTBI primers, then second-round multiplex PCR was performed. TCRdb re-analysed the multiplex PCR reads in MiXCR, keeping a single row per CDR3 protein. This sample has about 700,000 distinct CDR3 sequences, with 35% to 50% found just once. Regarding the study as a whole: Ophthalmopathy progression was predicted by the model at 70.59% sensitivity and approximately 72% specificity. Blood was where most expanded thyroid clonotypes above 0.001 frequency also turned up.

This CDR3 is built from 17 residues. Deletions cut 4 bases from V and 4 bases from J, with 23 bases between. CDR1 is SGHRS and CDR2 is YFSETQ in the germline V gene. The sequence was collected from an adult man with Graves' ophthalmopathy. Sample: peripheral blood. V is TRBV5-1 and J is TRBJ1-1; weak D call: TRBD1 (6 bases). The CDR3 DNA reads TGCGCCAGCAGCGTAAATTGGCAACAGGGTAGGGGCACTGAAGCTTTCTTT. This sequence encodes CASSVNWQQGRGTEAFF.